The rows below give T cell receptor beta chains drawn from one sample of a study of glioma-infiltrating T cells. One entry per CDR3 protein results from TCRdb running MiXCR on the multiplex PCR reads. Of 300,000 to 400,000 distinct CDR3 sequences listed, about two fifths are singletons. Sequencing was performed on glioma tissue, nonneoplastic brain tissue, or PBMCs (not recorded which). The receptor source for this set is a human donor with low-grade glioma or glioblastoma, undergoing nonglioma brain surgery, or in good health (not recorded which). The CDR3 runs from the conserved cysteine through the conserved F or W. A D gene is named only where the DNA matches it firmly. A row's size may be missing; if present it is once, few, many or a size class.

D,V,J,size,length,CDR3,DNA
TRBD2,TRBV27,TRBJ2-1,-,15,CASSPGTSGRAEQFF,TGTGCCAGCAGTCCTGGGACTAGCGGGAGGGCTGAGCAGTTCTTC
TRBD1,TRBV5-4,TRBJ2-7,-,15,CASSFKDRGLNEQYF,TGTGCCAGCAGCTTTAAGGACAGGGGGCTCAACGAGCAGTACTTC
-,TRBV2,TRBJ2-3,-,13,CASRQEGMDTKYF,TGTGCCAGTCGACAGGAGGGGATGGATACGAAGTATTTT
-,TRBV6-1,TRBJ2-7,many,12,CASSEGRQGPQF,TGTGCCAGCAGTGAAGGGCGGCAGGGTCCCCAGTTC
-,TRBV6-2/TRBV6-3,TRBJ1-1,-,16,CASSYSSQRVNTEAFF,TGTGCCAGCAGTTACTCATCACAGAGAGTGAACACTGAAGCTTTCTTT
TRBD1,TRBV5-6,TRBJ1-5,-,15,CASSFHDRGFQPQHF,TGTGCCAGCAGCTTCCACGACAGGGGTTTTCAGCCCCAGCATTTT
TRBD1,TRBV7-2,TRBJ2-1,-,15,CASSFQGGIYNEQFF,TGTGCCAGCAGCTTTCAAGGGGGCATCTACAATGAGCAGTTCTTC
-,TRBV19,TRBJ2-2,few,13,CASSDPNTGELFF,TGTGCCAGTAGTGACCCGAACACCGGGGAGCTGTTTTTT
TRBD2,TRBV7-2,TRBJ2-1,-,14,CASSLIFPGLGQFF,TGTGCCAGCAGCTTAATTTTCCCGGGACTAGGGCAGTTCTTC
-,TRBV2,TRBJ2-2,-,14,CASSVTINTGELFF,TGTGCCAGCAGTGTCACAATTAACACCGGGGAGCTGTTTTTT
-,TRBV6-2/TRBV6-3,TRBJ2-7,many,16,CASSYSPRGTTYEQYF,TGTGCCAGCAGTTACTCGCCCCGGGGCACAACCTACGAGCAGTACTTC
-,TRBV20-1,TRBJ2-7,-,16,CSASAGTGGILYEQYF,TGCAGTGCTTCCGCCGGGACGGGCGGGATCCTCTACGAGCAGTACTTC
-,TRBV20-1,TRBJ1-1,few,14,CSATLGATGTEAFF,TGCAGTGCCACTTTGGGGGCCACGGGCACTGAAGCTTTCTTT
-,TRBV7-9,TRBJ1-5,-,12,CAGSLGVGPQHF,TGTGCCGGCAGCCTAGGGGTGGGGCCCCAGCATTTT
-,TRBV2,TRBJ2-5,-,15,CASSEPPDTQETQYF,TGTGCCAGCAGTGAGCCTCCGGACACGCAAGAGACCCAGTACTTC
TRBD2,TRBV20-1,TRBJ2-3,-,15,CSAISGRAPTDTQYF,TGCAGTGCTATTAGCGGGAGGGCGCCCACAGATACGCAGTATTTT
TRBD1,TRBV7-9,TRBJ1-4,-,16,CASGLGLTGRVEKLFF,TGTGCCAGCGGCTTAGGGTTGACAGGGAGGGTCGAAAAACTGTTTTTT
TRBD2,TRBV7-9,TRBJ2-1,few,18,CASSLGFVLAGRYNEQFF,TGTGCCAGCAGCTTAGGATTTGTCCTAGCGGGACGATACAATGAGCAGTTCTTC
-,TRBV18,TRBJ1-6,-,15,CASSPSQGDNSPLHF,TGTGCCAGCTCACCTTCGCAGGGAGACAATTCACCCCTCCACTTT
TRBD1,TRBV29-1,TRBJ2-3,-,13,CSVWDRPGDTQYF,TGCAGCGTTTGGGACAGGCCGGGGGATACGCAGTATTTT
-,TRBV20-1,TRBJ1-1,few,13,CSASGAPNTEAFF,TGCAGTGCTAGCGGGGCCCCGAACACTGAAGCTTTCTTT
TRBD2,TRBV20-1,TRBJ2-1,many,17,CSARDLVRTSGHNEQFF,TGCAGTGCTAGAGATCTTGTGCGGACTAGCGGCCACAATGAGCAGTTCTTC
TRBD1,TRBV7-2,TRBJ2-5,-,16,CASSLVAGGVQETQYF,TGTGCCAGCAGCTTAGTTGCAGGGGGAGTTCAAGAGACCCAGTACTTC
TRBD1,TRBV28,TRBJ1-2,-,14,CASSVGTAFYGYTF,TGTGCCAGCAGCGTAGGGACAGCCTTCTATGGCTACACCTTC
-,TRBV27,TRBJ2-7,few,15,CASIALSAPSYEQYF,TGTGCCAGCATCGCCCTCAGTGCCCCATCCTACGAGCAGTACTTC
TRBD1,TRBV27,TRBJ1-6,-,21,CASSSILMGRGPGSYNSPLHF,TGTGCCAGCAGTTCTATCTTAATGGGCAGGGGGCCCGGTTCCTATAATTCACCCCTCCACTTT
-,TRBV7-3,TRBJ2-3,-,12,CASSGSKDTQYF,TGTGCCAGCAGCGGATCGAAGGATACGCAGTATTTT
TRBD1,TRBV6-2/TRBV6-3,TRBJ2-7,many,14,CASSSGDRGYEQYF,TGTGCCAGCAGCTCCGGGGACAGGGGATACGAGCAGTACTTC
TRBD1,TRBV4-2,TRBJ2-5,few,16,CASSLTPGTGQETQYF,TGTGCCAGCAGCCTTACTCCCGGGACAGGGCAAGAGACCCAGTACTTC
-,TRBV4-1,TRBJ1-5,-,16,CASSTVVGGGNQPQHF,TGCGCCAGCAGCACCGTGGTGGGGGGGGGCAACCAGCCCCAGCATTTT
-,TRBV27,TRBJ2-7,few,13,CASSPGTISEQYF,TGTGCCAGCAGTCCAGGGACCATCTCCGAGCAGTACTTC
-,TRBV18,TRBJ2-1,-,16,CASSPGSNRVRNEQFF,TGTGCCAGCTCACCGGGCAGTAACAGGGTACGCAATGAGCAGTTCTTC
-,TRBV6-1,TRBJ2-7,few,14,CASSLGGPPYEQYF,TGTGCCAGCAGTTTAGGTGGGCCTCCTTACGAGCAGTACTTC
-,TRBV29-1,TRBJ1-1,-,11,CGAHGVGEAFF,TGCGGGGCGCACGGGGTGGGTGAAGCTTTCTTT
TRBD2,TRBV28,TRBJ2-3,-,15,CASSSGVAGELTQYF,TGTGCCAGCAGTTCGGGAGTAGCGGGAGAGTTAACGCAGTATTTT
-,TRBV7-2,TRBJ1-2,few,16,CASSLDRQSVGAGYTF,TGTGCCAGCAGCTTAGATCGGCAATCCGTAGGGGCTGGCTACACCTTC
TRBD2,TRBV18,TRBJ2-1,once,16,CASSLRLAGGFNEQFF,TGTGCCAGCTCACTTCGACTAGCGGGAGGTTTCAATGAGCAGTTCTTC
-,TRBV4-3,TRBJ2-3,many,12,CASSQEGESQYF,TGCGCCAGCAGCCAAGAAGGCGAATCGCAGTATTTT
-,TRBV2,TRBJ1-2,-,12,CASGPGFYGYTF,TGTGCCAGCGGTCCAGGGTTCTATGGCTACACCTTC
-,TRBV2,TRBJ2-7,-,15,CASRMGRLSSYEQYF,TGTGCCAGCAGGATGGGACGGTTGAGCTCCTACGAGCAGTACTTC
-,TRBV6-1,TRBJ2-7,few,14,CASTSPGFSYEQYF,TGTGCCAGTACCTCCCCGGGATTCTCCTACGAGCAGTACTTC
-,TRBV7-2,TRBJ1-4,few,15,CASSLEPAWREKLFF,TGTGCCAGCAGCTTAGAGCCTGCATGGAGAGAAAAACTGTTTTTT
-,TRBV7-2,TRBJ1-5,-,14,CASSSPDWNQPQHF,TGTGCCAGCAGCTCGCCCGACTGGAATCAGCCCCAGCATTTT
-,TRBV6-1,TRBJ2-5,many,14,CASSGQGYQETQYF,TGTGCCAGCAGTGGCCAGGGGTACCAAGAGACCCAGTACTTC
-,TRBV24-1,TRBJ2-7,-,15,CASSQETSSSYEQYF,TGTGCCAGCAGCCAAGAAACGTCGAGCTCCTACGAGCAGTACTTC
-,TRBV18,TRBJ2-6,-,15,CASSPQGSGANVLTF,TGTGCCAGCTCACCACAGGGAAGTGGGGCCAACGTCCTGACTTTC
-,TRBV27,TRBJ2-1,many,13,CASSFGPYNEQFF,TGTGCCAGCAGTTTCGGCCCTTACAATGAGCAGTTCTTC